The 18 T cell receptor beta chains listed next were all sequenced from one sample in a study of shared clonotypes between healthy human individuals. Using immunoSEQ multiplex PCR, the repertoire was profiled, and TCRdb retains in-frame clones only, with some absent. The sample has about 2 million clones, about 95% seen once. Naive CD8 cells, CD45RO-negative and positively selected for CCR7, excluded terminally differentiated effector memory CD45RA+ cells. Sequencing was carried out using naive CD8+ T cells sorted from blood. The receptor source for this set is a man between 18 and 35 years old in good health.

The chain employs TRBV27 and TRBJ1-2; the match to TRBD1 covers 7 bases. V shed 6 bases, J shed 6 bases, and the junction held 7 bases outside the gene matches. The CDR3 spans 13 residues. Germline CDR1 is MNHEY and CDR2 is SMNVEV (reference sequence). The CDR3 sequence: CASSRGQINGYTF. The CDR3 DNA reads as TGTGCCAGCAGCAGGGGACAGATCAATGGCTACACCTTC.

The chain employs TRBV20-1 and TRBJ2-7; D not resolved. V dropped 6 bases and J dropped 6 bases, with 9 bases sitting between them. The CDR3 contains 10 residues. The germline CDR1 and CDR2 sequences are DFQATT and SNEGSKA (reference sequence). The CDR3 DNA follows: TGCAGTGCCCTGGGTTTCGAGCAGTACTTC. This sequence encodes CSALGFEQYF.

The chain is built from TRBV5-6 and TRBJ1-3; 7 bases map to TRBD1. This CDR3 comprises 15 residues. Germline trimming cut 3 bases from V and 1 base from J; bases unmatched to any gene: 4. The germline V gene encodes CDR1 SGHDT and CDR2 YYEEEE. For the CDR3, the DNA is TGTGCCAGCAGCTCGACAGGGTCTTCTGGAAACACCATATATTTT. Translation gives CASSSTGSSGNTIYF.

Comments on this clone: A read error may produce the germline difference seen at one junction end. In the same sample, other DNA sequences code for this CDR3. The V call is TRBV7-6, the J call TRBJ2-1; 7 bases map to TRBD2. Germline V gives CDR1 SGHVS, CDR2 FNYEAQ. The CDR3 extends over 15 amino acids. The CDR3 DNA follows: TGTGCCAGCAGCCTAGCGGCAAGCTCCTACAATGAGCAGTTCTTC. Protein sequence: CASSLAASSYNEQFF.

V usage is TRBV4-1 and J usage is TRBJ1-4; no reliable D call. The CDR3 sequence is 12 residues long. V was pared by 8 bases and J by 10 bases, with 14 bases between. Looked up from germline, CDR1 is MGHRA and CDR2 is YSYEKL. In nucleotides, the CDR3 is TGCGCCAGCCCTGCAATGGACGGAAAACTGTTTTTT. This sequence encodes CASPAMDGKLFF.

This chain connects TRBV5-3 to TRBJ2-1; TRBD2 agrees at 11 bases. TRBV5-3 is filed as an ORF, its function uncertain. V dropped 5 bases and J dropped 5; count of bases not matched to a gene: 9. This CDR3 region has 16 residues. The CDR3 loop is CARRHPLAGEDNEQFF. CDR3 nucleotide sequence: TGTGCCAGAAGACACCCACTAGCGGGAGAGGACAATGAGCAGTTCTTC.

The V and J genes are TRBV7-9 and TRBJ2-5; TRBD1 is a possible D gene (6 bases). Per germline, CDR1 SEHNR and CDR2 FQNEAQ (reference sequence). Trimming shortened V by 5 bases and J by 3 bases, and 16 bases separated the two germline ends. The CDR3 has 15 amino acids. The CDR3 DNA follows: TGTGCCAGCAGCCATCGTTCCGGGACAAAAGAGACCCAGTACTTC. Translation: CASSHRSGTKETQYF. Full variable domain (rest looked up from reference TRBV7-9 and TRBJ2-5): DTGVSQNPRHKITKRGQNVTFRCDPISEHNRLYWYRQTLGQGPEFLTYFQNEAQLEKSRLLSDRFSAERPKGSFSTLEIQRTEQGDSAMYLCASSHRSGTKETQYFGPGTRLLVL.

This chain uses TRBV27 with TRBJ1-5; weak D call: TRBD1 (6 bases). Per the germline V gene, CDR1 is MNHEY and CDR2 is SMNVEV (reference sequence). The CDR3 has 14 residues. With 5 bases removed from V and 7 bases from J, the gap between germline ends came to 15 bases. The CDR3 nucleotides read TGTGCCAGCAGTGAACAGGGTTCCTACCAGCCCCAGCATTTT. Its translation is CASSEQGSYQPQHF.

The J gene is TRBJ2-7, the V gene TRBV5-4; D is unresolved. CDR1 is SGHNT and CDR2 is YYREEE in the germline V gene (reference sequence). V lost 4 bases to trimming and J lost 4 bases, with 21 bases between them. The CDR3 totals 16 residues. CDR3 sequence reads: CASSLVPTQTTYEQYF. The CDR3 DNA sequence: TGTGCCAGCAGCCTCGTCCCTACCCAGACGACATACGAGCAGTACTTC.

This rearrangement joins TRBV28 to TRBJ1-5; 8 nucleotides line up with TRBD1. The CDR3 spans 15 residues. Looked up from germline, CDR1 is MDHEN and CDR2 is SYDVKM. V shed 1 base, J shed 5 bases, and the junction held 4 bases outside the gene matches. In DNA form, the CDR3 reads TGTGCCAGCAGTTTATCCGGGACAGGAGATCAGCCCCAGCATTTT. This codes for CASSLSGTGDQPQHF.

This chain uses TRBV6-1 with TRBJ1-6; no reliable D call. This CDR3 comprises 13 residues. Trimming removed 2 bases from V and 4 bases from J, with 3 bases in between. Germline-derived CDR1 and CDR2 are MNHNS and SASEGT. The CDR3 loop reads CASSEWYNSPLHF. The DNA of the CDR3 is TGTGCCAGCAGTGAATGGTATAATTCACCCCTCCACTTT.

The J gene is TRBJ2-1, the V gene TRBV2; D is unresolved. V shed 2 bases and J shed 0 bases, with 11 bases lying between them. The length of the CDR3 is 16 residues. Germline V gene sequence: CDR1 SNHLY, CDR2 FYNNEI. The CDR3 protein is CASSEPHLSSYNEQFF. The CDR3 DNA reads as TGTGCCAGCAGTGAACCACACCTTAGCTCCTACAATGAGCAGTTCTTC.

V is TRBV7-8 and J is TRBJ2-3; possible D gene TRBD2, 6 bases. Trimming cost V 4 bases and J 2 bases, with 25 bases left between them. The germline V gene encodes CDR1 SGHVS and CDR2 FQNEAQ. The CDR3 consists of 19 residues. Here the CDR3 reads CASSSPLVGSLSDTDTQYF. In DNA, the CDR3 is TGTGCCAGCAGCTCCCCCCTAGTCGGGAGCCTCTCTGACACAGATACGCAGTATTTT. Together with reference TRBV7-8 and TRBJ2-3, the CDR3 gives the full variable domain: GAGVSQSPRYKVAKRGQDVALRCDPISGHVSLFWYQQALGQGPEFLTYFQNEAQLDKSGLPSDRFFAERPEGSVSTLKIQRTQQEDSAVYLCASSSPLVGSLSDTDTQYFGPGTRLTVL.

The chain links TRBV5-4 to TRBJ2-2; D gene unclear. This CDR3 region has 12 residues. The germline V gene encodes CDR1 SGHNT and CDR2 YYREEE (reference sequence). V lost 2 bases to trimming and J lost 7 bases, with 6 bases between them. DNA for the CDR3: TGTGCCAGCAGCTTCCTATTCGGGGAGCTGTTTTTT. This translates into CASSFLFGELFF. The full variable domain, rest sourced from reference TRBV5-4 and TRBJ2-2, is ETGVTQSPTHLIKTRGQQVTLRCSSQSGHNTVSWYQQALGQGPQFIFQYYREEENGRGNFPPRFSGLQFPNYSSELNVNALELDDSALYLCASSFLFGELFFGEGSRLTVL.

This clone has more than one count but fewer than ten. The chain is built from TRBV7-9 and TRBJ1-2; maybe TRBD1 (6 bases). This CDR3 region has 15 residues. Per germline, CDR1 SEHNR and CDR2 FQNEAQ (reference sequence). Trimming left V 5 bases short and J 1 base short, with 14 bases between. DNA for the CDR3: TGTGCCAGCAGCCCCGGGGACATTCTTAACTATGGCTACACCTTC. Translation gives CASSPGDILNYGYTF. Full variable domain (missing parts from reference TRBV7-9 and TRBJ1-2): DTGVSQNPRHKITKRGQNVTFRCDPISEHNRLYWYRQTLGQGPEFLTYFQNEAQLEKSRLLSDRFSAERPKGSFSTLEIQRTEQGDSAMYLCASSPGDILNYGYTFGSGTRLTVV.

This chain connects TRBV19 to TRBJ1-4; no clear D gene. CDR1 and CDR2 (germline): LNHDA, SQIVND (reference sequence). Trimming shortened V by 10 bases and J by 5 bases, and 14 bases separated the two germline ends. This CDR3 region has 13 residues. Written as DNA, the CDR3 is TGTGCCATCCTGGGGTTGGGGAATGAAAAACTGTTTTTT. Its protein is CAILGLGNEKLFF. Using reference TRBV19 and TRBJ1-4 for the parts outside the CDR3, the full variable domain is DGGITQSPKYLFRKEGQNVTLSCEQNLNHDAMYWYRQDPGQGLRLIYYSQIVNDFQKGDIAEGYSVSREKKESFPLTVTSAQKNPTAFYLCAILGLGNEKLFFGSGTQLSVL.

The chain joins TRBV11-2 to TRBJ2-3, with D perhaps matching TRBD1 or TRBD2 (5 bases each). The V and J ends lost 1 base and 5 bases respectively, with 16 bases between them. The CDR3 runs to 16 residues. Germline CDR1 is SGHAT and CDR2 is FQNNGV. The CDR3 is CASSLVGYGAVDTQYF. Written as DNA, the CDR3 is TGTGCCAGCAGCTTAGTCGGTTACGGGGCCGTAGATACGCAGTATTTT.

The genes are TRBV4-1 and TRBJ2-5; D is undetermined. Deletions cut 1 base from V and 3 bases from J, with 6 bases between. This CDR3 is 13 amino acids long. In germline, CDR1 is MGHRA, CDR2 YSYEKL. CDR3 residues: CASSQGTEETQYF. The DNA of the CDR3 is TGCGCCAGCAGCCAAGGAACAGAAGAGACCCAGTACTTC.